A single sample is the source of the 15 T cell receptor beta chains below, sequenced in a study of blood T cell repertoires in COVID-19. Data came from immunoSEQ multiplex PCR; TCRdb stores just in-frame clones and leaves some out. The sample holds under 200,000 clones, over 75% seen once. Sequencing input: PBMCs or T cells enriched from blood (not recorded which). The origin of the receptors is a woman in her 50s who had recovered from COVID-19.

The chain couples TRBV5-1 to TRBJ2-7; maybe TRBD2 (6 bases). The CDR3 loop spans 14 amino acids. The germline V and J ends were trimmed by 8 bases and 6 bases, with 21 bases remaining between them. The V gene's germline CDR1 is SGHRS and CDR2 YFSETQ. The CDR3 protein is CASYPGTGVSEQYF. The CDR3 DNA sequence: TGCGCCAGTTACCCCGGGACTGGGGTGTCCGAGCAGTACTTC.

The rearrangement links TRBV5-4 to TRBJ1-6; no definite D call. The CDR3 spans 17 residues. Per germline, CDR1 SGHNT and CDR2 YYREEE (reference sequence). V lost 0 bases and J lost 4, with 14 bases in between. CDR3 sequence (DNA): TGTGCCAGCAGCTTGGTCGAAAAGCCTACTTATAATTCACCCCTCCACTTT. Translation: CASSLVEKPTYNSPLHF.

The chain has TRBV15 and TRBJ1-3; 9 nucleotides match TRBD1. Germline V CDR1 and CDR2: LNHNV, YYDKDF (reference sequence). This CDR3 is 16 amino acids long. Trimming at V came to 4 bases and at J to 3 bases, leaving 7 bases not matched to a gene. DNA of the CDR3: TGTGCCACCAGCAAATTACAGGGGGCGAGTGGAAACACCATATATTTT. Translated, it gives CATSKLQGASGNTIYF.

The chain combines TRBV30 with TRBJ2-5, with TRBD1 as a possible D gene (6 bases). CDR1 is GTSNPN, CDR2 SVGIG, per germline (reference sequence). The CDR3 loop spans 14 amino acids. V was shortened by 3 bases and J by 5 bases, with 16 bases between the two germline ends. CDR3 protein: CAWSSFGGWETQYF. CDR3 coding DNA: TGTGCCTGGAGCTCTTTTGGGGGCTGGGAGACCCAGTACTTC. Full variable domain (rest looked up from reference TRBV30 and TRBJ2-5): SQTIHQWPATLVQPVGSPLSLECTVEGTSNPNLYWYRQAAGRGLQLLFYSVGIGQISSEVPQNLSASRPQDRQFILSSKKLLLSDSGFYLCAWSSFGGWETQYFGPGTRLLVL.

V is TRBV4-1 and J is TRBJ2-1; tentative D call: TRBD2 (6 bases). V lost 0 bases to trimming and J lost 9 bases, with 12 bases between them. This CDR3 has 14 amino acids. CDR1 and CDR2 from the germline V gene are MGHRA and YSYEKL. The CDR3 loop is CASSQDWEEREQFF. CDR3 nucleotide sequence: TGCGCCAGCAGCCAAGATTGGGAGGAGCGTGAGCAGTTCTTC.

V usage is TRBV7-9 and J usage is TRBJ2-5; D not resolved. The CDR3 loop spans 14 amino acids. CDR1 SEHNR and CDR2 FQNEAQ come from the germline V gene (reference sequence). The V end lost 7 bases, the J end lost 2 bases, and 14 bases lay between the germline ends. The CDR3 DNA sequence: TGTGCCAGCATCAACCAGAGACATCAAGAGACCCAGTACTTC. Amino acids: CASINQRHQETQYF. The entire variable domain, with the rest obtained from reference TRBV7-9 and TRBJ2-5, is as follows: DTGVSQNPRHKITKRGQNVTFRCDPISEHNRLYWYRQTLGQGPEFLTYFQNEAQLEKSRLLSDRFSAERPKGSFSTLEIQRTEQGDSAMYLCASINQRHQETQYFGPGTRLLVL.

The chain is built from TRBV2 and TRBJ2-1; D perhaps matches TRBD2 (6 bases). Germline V lookup: CDR1 SNHLY, CDR2 FYNNEI. V was cut by 6 bases and J by 9 bases, with 15 bases left in between. This CDR3 is built from 13 residues. The CDR3 region is CASSQEWGGEQFF. The CDR3 region has the DNA TGTGCCAGCAGCCAGGAGTGGGGAGGTGAGCAGTTCTTC. The full variable domain, its missing parts supplied by reference TRBV2 and TRBJ2-1, is EPEVTQTPSHQVTQMGQEVILRCVPISNHLYFYWYRQILGQKVEFLVSFYNNEISEKSEIFDDQFSVERPDGSNFTLKIRSTKLEDSAMYFCASSQEWGGEQFFGPGTRLTVL.

The chain carries TRBV19 and TRBJ2-7, with D tentatively TRBD1 (6 bases). Deletions cut 3 bases from V and 6 bases from J, with 15 bases between. Germline CDR1 LNHDA, CDR2 SQIVND (reference sequence). CDR3 length: 14 residues. CDR3 sequence: CASSMPGHPGEQYF. CDR3 DNA sequence: TGTGCCAGTAGTATGCCGGGACATCCCGGCGAGCAGTACTTC.

This clone was picked up a small number of times. J is TRBJ2-7 and V is TRBV6-5; D gene unclear. Germline CDR1 and CDR2: MNHEY and SVGAGI. V shed 0 bases and J shed 4 bases, with 7 bases lying between them. CDR3 length: 13 residues. CDR3 nucleotide sequence: TGTGCCAGCAGTTACTCGATTCGGTACGAGCAGTACTTC. It specifies CASSYSIRYEQYF.

V usage is TRBV5-1 and J usage is TRBJ1-2, with TRBD1 matching over 7 bases. Germline trimming cut 2 bases from V and 3 bases from J; bases unmatched to any gene: 7. This CDR3 has 15 amino acids. Per the germline V gene, CDR1 is SGHRS and CDR2 is YFSETQ. This CDR3 reads CASSFTGERHYGYTF. Here the CDR3 DNA reads TGCGCCAGCAGCTTCACAGGGGAAAGACACTATGGCTACACCTTC.

J is TRBJ1-5 and V is TRBV9, with 7 bases fitting TRBD1. Germline V lookup: CDR1 SGDLS, CDR2 YYNGEE. The trim removed 1 base at V and 1 base at J, leaving 5 bases unmatched. The CDR3 extends over 16 amino acids. DNA of the CDR3: TGTGCCAGCAGCGTAACGGGACAGAGGAGCAATCAGCCCCAGCATTTT. This gives the protein CASSVTGQRSNQPQHF.

V is TRBV7-9 and J is TRBJ2-7, with TRBD2 as a possible D gene (6 bases). There are 19 residues in the CDR3. With 5 bases removed from V and 3 bases from J, the gap between germline ends came to 29 bases. CDR1 and CDR2 from the germline V gene are SEHNR and FQNEAQ (reference sequence). CDR3 region: CASSPILARSGDPIYEQYF. CDR3 sequence (DNA): TGTGCCAGCAGCCCGATCCTAGCGCGGAGTGGGGATCCGATCTACGAGCAGTACTTC.

The gene calls are TRBV7-9 and TRBJ2-2; TRBD2 is a possible D gene (6 bases). The CDR3 extends over 13 amino acids. CDR1 and CDR2 from the germline V gene are SEHNR and FQNEAQ (reference sequence). V was shortened by 8 bases and J by 3 bases, with 10 bases between the two germline ends. CDR3 sequence reads: CASRAGYTGELFF. The DNA of the CDR3 is TGTGCCAGCCGGGCGGGATACACCGGGGAGCTGTTTTTT.

The chain carries TRBV30 and TRBJ1-2; 8 bases fit TRBD1. The ends lost 4 bases at V and 2 bases at J; junction bases unmatched: 3. Germline CDR1 is GTSNPN and CDR2 is SVGIG (reference sequence). This CDR3 has 13 residues. The CDR3 nucleotides are TGTGCCTGGACACAGGGGGGCAACTATGGCTACACCTTC. Protein sequence: CAWTQGGNYGYTF.

The CDR3 region is CASSFSHLGREELNEQFF. The CDR3 DNA reads as TGTGCCAGCAGCTTCTCCCACCTGGGGAGGGAAGAGCTCAATGAGCAGTTCTTC. This sequence joins TRBV9 and TRBJ2-1, with 7 bases lining up with TRBD2. The CDR3 contains 18 residues. Germline CDR1 SGDLS, CDR2 YYNGEE. J gave up 6 bases and V 4 bases, and 19 bases lay outside the gene matches. The full variable domain, with the rest looked up from reference TRBV9 and TRBJ2-1, is DSGVTQTPKHLITATGQRVTLRCSPRSGDLSVYWYQQSLDQGLQFLIQYYNGEERAKGNILERFSAQQFPDLHSELNLSSLELGDSALYFCASSFSHLGREELNEQFFGPGTRLTVL.